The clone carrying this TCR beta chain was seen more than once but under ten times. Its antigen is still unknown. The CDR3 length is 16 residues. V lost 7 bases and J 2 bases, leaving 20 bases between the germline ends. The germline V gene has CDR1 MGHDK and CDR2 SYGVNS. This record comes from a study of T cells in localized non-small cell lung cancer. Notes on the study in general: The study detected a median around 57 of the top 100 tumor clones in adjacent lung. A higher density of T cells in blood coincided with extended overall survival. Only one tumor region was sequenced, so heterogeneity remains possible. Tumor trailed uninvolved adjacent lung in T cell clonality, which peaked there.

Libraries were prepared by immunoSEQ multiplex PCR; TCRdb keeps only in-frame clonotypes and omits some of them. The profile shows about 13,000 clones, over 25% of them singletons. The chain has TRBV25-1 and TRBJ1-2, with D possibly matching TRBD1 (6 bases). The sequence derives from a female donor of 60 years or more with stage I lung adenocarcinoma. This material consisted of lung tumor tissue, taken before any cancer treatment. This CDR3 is CASTPGRGLYNYGYTF. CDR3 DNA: TGTGCCAGCACCCCGGGGAGGGGGTTGTACAACTATGGCTACACCTTC.